This entry concerns a single T cell receptor (beta chain). Its antigen remains unidentified. This sample was taken from a study of T cells in Graves' hyperthyroidism and ophthalmopathy. Study-wide results and limits: In blood, most of the thyroid clonotypes expanded above 0.001 were also present.

For the diagnoses, clinical symptoms, serum thyroxine and TRAb, thyroid ultrasound and orbital computed tomography were used. An approximately 10 ml volume of fresh peripheral blood provided the PBMCs. Using RNA transcripts as the source, TCR beta CDR3 regions were amplified. First-round RT-PCR targeting the TCR CDR3 was performed with the HTBI primer set. TCRdb fed the multiplex PCR reads into MiXCR, producing one record per CDR3 protein. This sample has roughly 500,000 distinct CDR3 sequences; roughly 25% occur once, and the top ten carry approximately 10%. Losses at the gene ends were 7 bases for V and 5 bases for J; bases not matched to a gene: 10. The CDR3 is 16 amino acids. The germline gives CDR1 MNHNS, CDR2 SASEGT.

Sequencing input: blood. The clonotype comes from a woman aged 25 to 39 with Graves' ophthalmopathy. The V and J genes are TRBV6-1 and TRBJ2-7; 14 bases agree with TRBD2. DNA for the CDR3: TGTGCCAGCAAGAGACTAGCGGGAGGGCCAGGCGACGAGCAGTACTTC. It codes for CASKRLAGGPGDEQYF.